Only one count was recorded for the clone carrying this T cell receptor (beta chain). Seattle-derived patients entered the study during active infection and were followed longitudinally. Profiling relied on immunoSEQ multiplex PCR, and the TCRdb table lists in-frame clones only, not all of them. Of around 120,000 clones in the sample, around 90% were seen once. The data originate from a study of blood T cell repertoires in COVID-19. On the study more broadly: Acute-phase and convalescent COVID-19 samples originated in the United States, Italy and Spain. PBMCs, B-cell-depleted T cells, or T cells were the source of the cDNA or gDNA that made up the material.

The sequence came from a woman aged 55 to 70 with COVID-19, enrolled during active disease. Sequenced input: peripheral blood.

The CDR3 sequence: CASSRSKIGVTEAFF. Here the CDR3 DNA reads TGTGCCAGCAGTCGCAGCAAAATCGGGGTCACTGAAGCTTTCTTT. The chain carries TRBV6-5 and TRBJ1-1; D gene ambiguous. The CDR3 length is 15 residues. The germline V gene has CDR1 MNHEY and CDR2 SVGAGI. V was trimmed by 5 bases and J by 4 bases, leaving 17 bases between them.